This TCR beta chain was sequenced during a study of blood T cell repertoires in COVID-19. Study-wide background: Specimens from acute and convalescent COVID-19 originated in the United States, Italy and Spain. T cells, B-cell-depleted T cells, or PBMCs supplied cDNA or gDNA.

Trimming took 7 bases from V and 0 from J; bases not matched to a gene: 2. This CDR3 has 13 amino acids. Germline V gene data show CDR1 as SGHRS and CDR2 as YFSETQ. Per the original methods: Researchers report that nucleated cell counts were estimated from reference gene primer amplification. Using immunoSEQ multiplex PCR, the repertoire was profiled, and TCRdb retains in-frame clones only, with some absent. Clone size and the V and J calls come from that table; the DNA yielded D and trimming. This table holds 250,000 or so clones, approximately 89% found once. This TCR derives from a man between 40 and 49 years old with active or convalescent COVID-19. Sequencing was done on a sample of peripheral blood. The genes are TRBV5-1 and TRBJ2-3; the match to TRBD2 covers 7 bases. CDR3 coding DNA: TGCGCCAGCCATAGCGGGAGCACAGATACGCAGTATTTT. It codes for CASHSGSTDTQYF. Combining the CDR3 with reference TRBV5-1 and TRBJ2-3 gives the whole variable domain KAGVTQTPRYLIKTRGQQVTLSCSPISGHRSVSWYQQTPGQGLQFLFEYFSETQRNKGNFPGRFSGRQFSNSRSEMNVSTLELGDSALYLCASHSGSTDTQYFGPGTRLTVL.